The 26 T cell receptor beta chains listed next were all sequenced from one sample in a study of blood T cell repertoires in COVID-19. TCRdb's table, derived via immunoSEQ multiplex PCR, lists solely in-frame clones and lacks some. This table holds approximately 200,000 clones, roughly 82% found once. The specimen was PBMCs or T cells enriched from blood (not recorded which). The origin of the receptors is a man aged 40-50 years who had recovered from COVID-19.

The V call is TRBV27, the J call TRBJ2-7, with 7 bases lining up with TRBD1. V gave up 6 bases and J gave up 5 bases; unmatched junction bases: 10. This CDR3 has 14 residues. Germline V gene data show CDR1 as MNHEY and CDR2 as SMNVEV (reference sequence). CDR3: CASSPKTGRDEQYF. CDR3 DNA: TGTGCCAGCAGCCCAAAGACAGGGCGGGACGAGCAGTACTTC.

This chain joins TRBV5-4 and TRBJ2-1; 10 nucleotides match TRBD2. CDR1 and CDR2 from the germline V gene are SGHNT and YYREEE (reference sequence). Trimming took 4 bases from V and 7 from J; bases not matched to a gene: 8. The CDR3 runs 15 residues. CDR3: CASSPSGRASNEQFF. The CDR3, as DNA: TGTGCCAGCAGCCCCAGCGGGAGGGCCTCGAATGAGCAGTTCTTC.

The chain employs TRBV7-9 and TRBJ1-3; D remains unclear. Germline V gene data show CDR1 as SEHNR and CDR2 as FQNEAQ (reference sequence). CDR3 size: 13 residues. Trimming removed 1 base from V and 7 bases from J, with 8 bases in between. The CDR3: CASSLGGGNTIYF. In DNA form, the CDR3 reads TGTGCCAGCAGCTTAGGAGGAGGGAACACCATATATTTT.

The CDR3 DNA follows: TGTGCCAGCAGCCCCTCCCCAGCGGGAGAGGACGAGCAGTACGTC. It translates to CASSPSPAGEDEQYV. The chain has TRBV3-1 (or the pseudogene TRBV3-2) and TRBJ2-7; 8 positions agree with TRBD2. The germline V gene encodes CDR1 LGHDT and CDR2 YNNKEL (reference sequence). CDR3 length: 15 amino acids. The trim removed 4 bases at V and 5 bases at J, leaving 10 bases unmatched.

The chain couples TRBV4-1 to TRBJ1-3; D might be TRBD1 (5 bases). Trimming removed 2 bases at V and 2 bases at J, with 13 bases between. Germline V gives CDR1 MGHRA, CDR2 YSYEKL. The CDR3 runs to 16 residues. CDR3 DNA sequence: TGCGCCAGCAGCCAAATCAGGGAAGGCGCTGGAAACACCATATATTTT. Protein: CASSQIREGAGNTIYF.

The CDR3 sequence: CASSQEGSAGFNSPLHF. CDR3 nucleotide sequence: TGTGCCAGCAGCCAAGAGGGTTCGGCCGGGTTTAATTCACCCCTCCACTTT. The chain employs TRBV3-1 (or the pseudogene TRBV3-2) and TRBJ1-6; D remains unclear. This CDR3 contains 17 residues. Germline V lookup: CDR1 LGHDT, CDR2 YNNKEL (reference sequence). Trimming took 0 bases from V and 6 from J, leaving 15 bases between them.

The chain recombines TRBV11-2 with TRBJ2-3, with D maybe TRBD2 (5 bases). Germline CDR1 is SGHAT and CDR2 is FQNNGV. Trimming stripped 5 bases from V and 1 base from J, with 13 bases between. This CDR3 is built from 15 residues. The CDR3, as DNA: TGTGCCAGCAGCAGGGCGAGGGCTGGCACAGATACGCAGTATTTT. Translation gives CASSRARAGTDTQYF.

The V and J genes are TRBV11-2 and TRBJ1-1, with 7 bases matching TRBD1. V was pared by 6 bases and J by 6 bases, with 4 bases of the junction left unmatched. The CDR3 is 12 residues long. Germline assignment: CDR1 SGHAT and CDR2 FQNNGV. This chain's CDR3 is CASRGDSAEAFF. The CDR3 coding sequence is TGTGCCAGCAGGGGGGACAGCGCTGAAGCTTTCTTT.

The J gene is TRBJ2-7, the V gene TRBV6-5, with 8 bases matching TRBD2. The CDR3 covers 13 residues. The germline V gene has CDR1 MNHEY and CDR2 SVGAGI. The trim removed 4 bases at V and 5 bases at J, leaving 4 bases unmatched. CDR3 DNA sequence: TGTGCCAGCAGTTTCCAGGGACTAGACGAGCAGTACTTC. Amino acids: CASSFQGLDEQYF.

V usage is TRBV11-3 and J usage is TRBJ1-1; D possibly corresponds to TRBD1 (5 bases). Between the trimmed V and J ends, which lost 5 bases and 4 bases, there was a span of 17 bases. CDR3 size: 15 residues. Germline V gives CDR1 SGHNT, CDR2 YENEEA. The CDR3 region has the DNA TGTGCCAGCAGCCCGGGGAACTGGGGGGTCACTGAAGCTTTCTTT. Its protein is CASSPGNWGVTEAFF.

The chain uses TRBV5-8 and TRBJ1-4, with a possible D match to TRBD1 (5 bases). From germline, CDR1 is SGHTS and CDR2 YDEGEE. V was clipped by 0 bases and J by 5 bases, with 14 bases between them. The CDR3 spans 16 residues. The CDR3 region is CASSLVLGRGNEKLFF. CDR3 nucleotides: TGTGCCAGCAGCTTGGTATTAGGACGGGGGAATGAAAAACTGTTTTTT.

This clone showed up just a few times. The chain recombines TRBV11-2 with TRBJ2-7; 10 nucleotides align to TRBD2. The CDR3 extends over 15 amino acids. Germline loops: CDR1 SGHAT, CDR2 FQNNGV. Unmatched junction bases numbered 9, after V lost 1 base and J lost 9 bases. The CDR3 loop reads CASSLGSSGGTRQYF. The CDR3 bases are TGTGCCAGCAGCTTAGGAAGTAGCGGGGGGACGCGGCAGTACTTC.

This chain connects TRBV4-3 to TRBJ2-4; a weak D match, TRBD2 (6 bases). The CDR3 has 14 amino acids. The germline CDR1 and CDR2 sequences are LGHNA and YSLEER. V was pared by 2 bases and J by 6 bases, with 11 bases between. The CDR3 DNA follows: TGCGCCAGCAGCCAATCACTAGCAGGAAACATTCAGTACTTC. Its protein is CASSQSLAGNIQYF.

This clone is a singleton in its sample. The chain combines TRBV6-5 with TRBJ1-2; D call uncertain. CDR1 and CDR2 from the germline V gene are MNHEY and SVGAGI. This CDR3 has 14 amino acids. V shed 1 base and J shed 3 bases, with 9 bases lying between them. CDR3 in amino acids: CASSYYGEDYGYTF. CDR3 DNA: TGTGCCAGCAGTTACTATGGGGAGGACTATGGCTACACCTTC.

CDR3 region: CSASRGNRLGEEKLFF. In nucleotides, the CDR3 is TGCAGTGCTAGTCGGGGTAATCGTTTGGGTGAGGAAAAACTGTTTTTT. The chain links TRBV20-1 to TRBJ1-4; no reliable D call. Germline V gives CDR1 DFQATT, CDR2 SNEGSKA (reference sequence). With 3 bases removed from V and 8 bases from J, the gap between germline ends came to 22 bases. CDR3 length: 16 residues.

The rearrangement joins TRBV5-1 to TRBJ2-3, with D possibly TRBD1 on 6 matching bases. The CDR3 is made up of 14 amino acids. CDR1 and CDR2 (germline): SGHRS, YFSETQ. The germline V and J ends were trimmed by 0 bases and 8 bases, with 13 bases remaining between them. The CDR3 here is CASSLDTGSGTQYF. The CDR3 nucleotides are TGCGCCAGCAGCTTGGATACAGGGTCGGGTACGCAGTATTTT.

V is TRBV12-3 or TRBV12-4 and J is TRBJ1-1; D unresolved. The CDR3 extends over 13 amino acids. V gave up 5 bases and J gave up 11 bases, with 18 bases separating them. Here the CDR3 reads CASSNFGKSRAFF. The CDR3 coding sequence is TGTGCCAGCAGTAATTTCGGGAAAAGCCGGGCTTTCTTT.

This chain joins TRBV28 and TRBJ1-3, with D unresolved. Trimming removed 3 bases from V and 0 bases from J, with 15 bases in between. Per the germline V gene, CDR1 is MDHEN and CDR2 is SYDVKM. CDR3 length: 17 residues. CDR3 region: CASSLPYSYNSGNTIYF. The CDR3 coding sequence is TGTGCCAGCAGTTTGCCGTACAGCTATAACTCTGGAAACACCATATATTTT.

V is TRBV7-9 and J is TRBJ2-1, with 7 bases that match TRBD2. Germline V gives CDR1 SEHNR, CDR2 FQNEAQ (reference sequence). V lost 0 bases and J lost 3; bases outside the gene matches: 5. This CDR3 has 16 residues. The DNA for the CDR3 is TGTGCCAGCAGCTTAGCGCTAGCGGTAATCTACAATGAGCAGTTCTTC. This translates into CASSLALAVIYNEQFF.

The V and J genes are TRBV6-1 and TRBJ1-5; 11 bases match TRBD1. Unmatched junction bases numbered 17, after V lost 5 bases and J lost 5 bases. The CDR3 covers 19 residues. CDR1 and CDR2 from the germline V gene are MNHNS and SASEGT. The CDR3: CASSKETDGTGGWYQPQHF. The DNA of the CDR3 is TGTGCCAGCAGTAAAGAGACCGACGGGACAGGGGGGTGGTATCAGCCCCAGCATTTT.

The chain joins TRBV4-3 to TRBJ1-2; tentatively, D is TRBD1 (5 bases). This CDR3 has 17 amino acids. Per the germline V gene, CDR1 is LGHNA and CDR2 is YSLEER. Trimming took off 0 bases at V and 0 bases at J, with 14 bases between the two ends. The CDR3 here is CASSQDIAGGANYGYTF. The CDR3 DNA reads as TGCGCCAGCAGCCAAGATATCGCCGGGGGAGCTAACTATGGCTACACCTTC.

V and J are TRBV3-1 (or the pseudogene TRBV3-2) and TRBJ2-2; D unclear. Germline V gene lookup returns CDR1 LGHDT and CDR2 YNNKEL (reference sequence). The CDR3 length is 15 residues. V lost 2 bases to trimming and J lost 0 bases, with 7 bases between them. CDR3 DNA: TGTGCCAGCAGCCAATTGGGCACGAACACCGGGGAGCTGTTTTTT. Translating gives CASSQLGTNTGELFF.

This chain uses TRBV6-6 with TRBJ2-7; D gene ambiguous. Germline values: CDR1 MNHNY, CDR2 SVGAGI (reference sequence). The CDR3 is made up of 12 amino acids. V dropped 6 bases and J dropped 4 bases, with 10 bases sitting between them. The DNA for the CDR3 is TGTGCCAGCAGGTCAGGTCCGTACGAGCAGTACGTC. Residues: CASRSGPYEQYV.

The CDR3 region has the DNA TGTGCCAGCAGCTTAACGGGGACTAGCATCGGGGATGAGCAGTTCTTC. Translating it yields CASSLTGTSIGDEQFF. The chain uses TRBV7-3 and TRBJ2-1; 9 positions agree with TRBD2. Germline V gene data show CDR1 as SGHTA and CDR2 as FQGTGA. This CDR3 comprises 16 residues. V shed 0 bases, J shed 8 bases, and the junction held 8 bases outside the gene matches.

The rearrangement uses TRBV30 and TRBJ2-7; 11 positions match TRBD2. This CDR3 comprises 15 residues. The V segment lost 4 bases and the J segment 3 bases; nucleotides outside the gene matches: 8. Germline CDR1 reads GTSNPN; CDR2 reads SVGIG (reference sequence). The CDR3 region is CAWTAPTSGIYEQYV. DNA of the CDR3: TGTGCCTGGACCGCTCCGACTAGCGGGATCTACGAGCAGTACGTC.

The chain recombines TRBV15 with TRBJ1-6, with D possibly TRBD1 on 5 matching bases. There are 15 residues in the CDR3. The germline CDR1 and CDR2 sequences are LNHNV and YYDKDF (reference sequence). V was clipped by 4 bases and J by 7 bases, with 14 bases between them. CDR3 protein: CATSISAGHNSPLHF. In DNA, the CDR3 is TGTGCCACCAGCATATCGGCAGGGCACAATTCACCCCTCCACTTT.